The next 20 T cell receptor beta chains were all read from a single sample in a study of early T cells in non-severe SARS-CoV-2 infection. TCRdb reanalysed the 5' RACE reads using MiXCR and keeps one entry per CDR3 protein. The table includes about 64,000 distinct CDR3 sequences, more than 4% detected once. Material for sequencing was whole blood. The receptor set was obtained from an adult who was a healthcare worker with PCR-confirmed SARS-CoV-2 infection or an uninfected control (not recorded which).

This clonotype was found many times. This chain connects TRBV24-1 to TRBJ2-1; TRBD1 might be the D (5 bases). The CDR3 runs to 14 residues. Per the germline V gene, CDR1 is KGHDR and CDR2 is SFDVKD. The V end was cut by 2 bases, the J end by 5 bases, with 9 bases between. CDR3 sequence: CATSDWGYNNEQFF. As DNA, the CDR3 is TGTGCCACCAGTGATTGGGGCTACAACAATGAGCAGTTCTTC.

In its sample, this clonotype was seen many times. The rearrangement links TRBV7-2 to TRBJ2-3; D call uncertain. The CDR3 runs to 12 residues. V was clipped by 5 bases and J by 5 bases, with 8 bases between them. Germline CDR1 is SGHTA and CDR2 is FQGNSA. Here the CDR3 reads CASSPHEDTQYF. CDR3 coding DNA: TGTGCCAGCAGCCCCCATGAAGATACGCAGTATTTT.

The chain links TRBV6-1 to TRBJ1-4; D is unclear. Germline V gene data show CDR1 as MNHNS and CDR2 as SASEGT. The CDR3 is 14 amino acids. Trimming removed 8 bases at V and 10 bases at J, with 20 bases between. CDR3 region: CASSPLVDHGKLFF. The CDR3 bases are TGTGCCAGCTCTCCCCTCGTCGACCACGGAAAACTGTTTTTT.

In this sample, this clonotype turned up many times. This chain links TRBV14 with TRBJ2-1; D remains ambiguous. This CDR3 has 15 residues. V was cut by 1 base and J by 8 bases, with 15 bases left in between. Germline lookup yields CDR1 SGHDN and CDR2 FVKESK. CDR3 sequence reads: CASSQAILAVHEQFF. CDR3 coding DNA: TGTGCCAGCAGCCAAGCCATCCTGGCGGTCCATGAGCAGTTCTTC. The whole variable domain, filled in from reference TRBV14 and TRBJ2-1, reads EAGVTQFPSHSVIEKGQTVTLRCDPISGHDNLYWYRRVMGKEIKFLLHFVKESKQDESGMPNNRFLAERTGGTYSTLKVQPAELEDSGVYFCASSQAILAVHEQFFGPGTRLTVL.

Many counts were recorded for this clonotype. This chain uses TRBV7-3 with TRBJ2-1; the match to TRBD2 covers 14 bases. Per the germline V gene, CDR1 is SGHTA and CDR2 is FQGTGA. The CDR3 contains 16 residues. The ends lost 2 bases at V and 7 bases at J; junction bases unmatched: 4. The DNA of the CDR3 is TGTGCCAGCAGCTTAGATGGACTAGCGGGAGGAAATGAGCAGTTCTTC. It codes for CASSLDGLAGGNEQFF.

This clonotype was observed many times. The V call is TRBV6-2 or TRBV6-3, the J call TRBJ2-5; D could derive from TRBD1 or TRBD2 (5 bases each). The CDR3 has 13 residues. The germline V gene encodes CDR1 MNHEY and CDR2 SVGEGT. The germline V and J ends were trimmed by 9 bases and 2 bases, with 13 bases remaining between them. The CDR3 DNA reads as TGTGCCAGTATTCGGGACCGACAAGAGACCCAGTACTTC. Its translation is CASIRDRQETQYF.

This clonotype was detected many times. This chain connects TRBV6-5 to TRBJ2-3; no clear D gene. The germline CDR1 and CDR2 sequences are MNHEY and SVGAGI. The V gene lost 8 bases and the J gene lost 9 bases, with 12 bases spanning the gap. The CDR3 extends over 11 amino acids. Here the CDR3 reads CASSGSNTQYF. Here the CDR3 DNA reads TGTGCCAGCTCAGGCTCAAACACGCAGTATTTT.

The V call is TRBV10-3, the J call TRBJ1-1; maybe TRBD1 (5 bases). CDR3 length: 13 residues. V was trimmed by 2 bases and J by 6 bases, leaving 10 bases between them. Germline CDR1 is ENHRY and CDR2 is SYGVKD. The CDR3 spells CAISEGGRPEAFF. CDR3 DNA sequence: TGTGCCATCAGTGAGGGGGGGAGGCCTGAAGCTTTCTTT.

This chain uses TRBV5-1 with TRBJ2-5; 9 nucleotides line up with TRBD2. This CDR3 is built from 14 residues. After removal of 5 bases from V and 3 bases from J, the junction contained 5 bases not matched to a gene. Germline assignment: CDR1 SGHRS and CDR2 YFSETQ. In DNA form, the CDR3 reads TGCGCCAGCAGGATTAGCGGGAGCGAAGAGACCCAGTACTTC. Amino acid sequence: CASRISGSEETQYF.

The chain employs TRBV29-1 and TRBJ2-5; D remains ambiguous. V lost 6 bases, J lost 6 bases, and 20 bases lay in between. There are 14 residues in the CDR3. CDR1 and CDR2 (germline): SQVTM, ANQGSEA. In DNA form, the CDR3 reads TGCAGCGTCTGTTGGAGAAAAGGATCGCAGACCCAGTACTTC. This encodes CSVCWRKGSQTQYF.

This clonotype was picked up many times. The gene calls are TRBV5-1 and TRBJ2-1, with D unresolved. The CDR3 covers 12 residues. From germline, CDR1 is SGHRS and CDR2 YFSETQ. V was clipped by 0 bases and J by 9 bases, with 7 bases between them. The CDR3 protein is CASSLELVEQFF. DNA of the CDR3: TGCGCCAGCAGCTTGGAGCTCGTTGAGCAGTTCTTC.

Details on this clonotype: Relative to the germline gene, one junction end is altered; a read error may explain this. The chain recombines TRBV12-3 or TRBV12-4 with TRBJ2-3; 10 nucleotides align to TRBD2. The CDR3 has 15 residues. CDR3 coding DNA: TGTGCCAGCAGTCTAGCGGGAGACGGCACAGATACGCAGTATTTT. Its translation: CASSLAGDGTDTQYF.

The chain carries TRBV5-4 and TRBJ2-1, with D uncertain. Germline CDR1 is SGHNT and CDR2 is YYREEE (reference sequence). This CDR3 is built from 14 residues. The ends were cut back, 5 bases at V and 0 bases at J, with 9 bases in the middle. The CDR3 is CASSPSISYNEQFF. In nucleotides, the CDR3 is TGTGCCAGCAGTCCCTCCATCTCCTACAATGAGCAGTTCTTC.

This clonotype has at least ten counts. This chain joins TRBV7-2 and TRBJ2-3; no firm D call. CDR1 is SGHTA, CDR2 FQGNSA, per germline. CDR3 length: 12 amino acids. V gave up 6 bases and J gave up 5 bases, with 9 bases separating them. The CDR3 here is CASRASVDTQYF. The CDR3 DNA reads TGTGCCAGCAGAGCTAGTGTAGATACGCAGTATTTT.

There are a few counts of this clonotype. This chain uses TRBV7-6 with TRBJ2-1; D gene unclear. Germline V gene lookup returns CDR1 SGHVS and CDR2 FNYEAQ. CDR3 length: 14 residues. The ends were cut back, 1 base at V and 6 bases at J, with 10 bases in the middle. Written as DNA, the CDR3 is TGTGCCAGCAGCTTAGATACGCTTCCCAATGAGCAGTTCTTC. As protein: CASSLDTLPNEQFF.

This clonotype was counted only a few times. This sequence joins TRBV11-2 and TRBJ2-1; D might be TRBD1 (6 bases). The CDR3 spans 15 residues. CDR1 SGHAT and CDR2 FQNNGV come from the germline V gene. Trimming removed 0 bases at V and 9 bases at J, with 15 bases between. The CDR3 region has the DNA TGTGCCAGCAGCTTAGACGGGCGCAGGGGAAGTGAGCAGTTCTTC. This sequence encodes CASSLDGRRGSEQFF.

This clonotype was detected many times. For the CDR3, the DNA is TGCGCCAGCAGGAATACTAGCGGACGGTACGAGCAGTACTTC. Translating it yields CASRNTSGRYEQYF. This sequence joins TRBV10-2 and TRBJ2-7, with TRBD2 identical over 8 bases. This CDR3 has 14 residues. Trimming at V came to 6 bases and at J to 4 bases, leaving 8 bases not matched to a gene. Germline values: CDR1 WSHSY, CDR2 SAAADI.

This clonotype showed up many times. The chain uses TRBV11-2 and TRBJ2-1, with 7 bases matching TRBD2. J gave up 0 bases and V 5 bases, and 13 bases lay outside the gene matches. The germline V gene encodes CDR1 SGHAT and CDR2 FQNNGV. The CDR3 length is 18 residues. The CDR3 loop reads CASSQPRLAESSYNEQFF. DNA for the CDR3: TGTGCCAGCAGCCAGCCCCGGCTAGCGGAGAGCTCCTACAATGAGCAGTTCTTC. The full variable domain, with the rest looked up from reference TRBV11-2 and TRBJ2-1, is EAGVAQSPRYKIIEKRQSVAFWCNPISGHATLYWYQQILGQGPKLLIQFQNNGVVDDSQLPKDRFSAERLKGVDSTLKIQPAKLEDSAVYLCASSQPRLAESSYNEQFFGPGTRLTVL.

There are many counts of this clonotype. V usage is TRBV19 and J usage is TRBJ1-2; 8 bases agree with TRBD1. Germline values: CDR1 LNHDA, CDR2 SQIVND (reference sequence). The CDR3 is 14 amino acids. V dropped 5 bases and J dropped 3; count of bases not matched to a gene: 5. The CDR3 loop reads CASSVTGEDYGYTF. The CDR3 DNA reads TGTGCCAGTAGTGTGACAGGGGAAGACTATGGCTACACCTTC.

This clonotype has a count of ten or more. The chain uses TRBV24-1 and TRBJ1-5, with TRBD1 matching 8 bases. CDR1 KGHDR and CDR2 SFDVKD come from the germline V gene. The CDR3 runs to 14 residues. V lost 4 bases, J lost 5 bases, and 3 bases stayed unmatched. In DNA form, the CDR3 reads TGTGCCACCAGTGAACCGACAGGGGATCAGCCCCAGCATTTT. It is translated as CATSEPTGDQPQHF.